The source of this T cell receptor (beta chain) is a study of regulatory T cells in long-lasting Graves disease. Time point denoted: persistent/refractory GD, antithyroid drugs over 5 years with positive TRAb. From RNA extracted from PBMCs, the TCR library was made. Arm-PCR of CDR3 regions and iRepertoire HTBI primers were used to build TCR beta libraries. Each CDR3 protein gets one entry after TCRdb re-called the multiplex PCR reads with MiXCR. The sample consists of a few hundred thousand distinct CDR3 sequences, roughly a fifth of them appearing once. Germline values: CDR1 SQVTM, CDR2 ANQGSEA. The CDR3 totals 12 residues. The ends were cut back, 6 bases at V and 5 bases at J, with 13 bases in the middle.

This sample comprised peripheral blood mononuclear cells (PBMCs), obtained when the disease was refractory, from a patient treated with antithyroid drugs. The origin of this receptor is a female donor with Graves disease. The chain carries TRBV29-1 and TRBJ1-1; TRBD1 is a possible D gene (5 bases). DNA for the CDR3: TGCAGCGTCGCGTGGGGGAATACTGAAGCTTTCTTT. It yields the protein CSVAWGNTEAFF.